This T cell receptor (beta chain) appears in the sequencing data of a study of response to subunit inactivated influenza vaccine. The germline V gene encodes CDR1 SGHDN and CDR2 FVKESK. CDR3 length: 13 amino acids. Trimming took off 1 base at V and 5 bases at J, with 7 bases between the two ends. MiXCR was run by TCRdb on the RT-PCR reads, yielding one entry per CDR3 protein. The sample includes 300,000 to 350,000 distinct CDR3 sequences, roughly 22% of them seen just once. This clonotype has a handful of counts. The material sequenced was PBMCs from blood, taken approximately 20 months after vaccination. V is TRBV14 and J is TRBJ2-3; D remains unclear. This TCR was recovered from a man in his fifties or sixties who received an inactivated influenza vaccine. CDR3 nucleotide sequence: TGTGCCAGCAGCCAAGCAGGCCTAGATACGCAGTATTTT. This codes for CASSQAGLDTQYF.